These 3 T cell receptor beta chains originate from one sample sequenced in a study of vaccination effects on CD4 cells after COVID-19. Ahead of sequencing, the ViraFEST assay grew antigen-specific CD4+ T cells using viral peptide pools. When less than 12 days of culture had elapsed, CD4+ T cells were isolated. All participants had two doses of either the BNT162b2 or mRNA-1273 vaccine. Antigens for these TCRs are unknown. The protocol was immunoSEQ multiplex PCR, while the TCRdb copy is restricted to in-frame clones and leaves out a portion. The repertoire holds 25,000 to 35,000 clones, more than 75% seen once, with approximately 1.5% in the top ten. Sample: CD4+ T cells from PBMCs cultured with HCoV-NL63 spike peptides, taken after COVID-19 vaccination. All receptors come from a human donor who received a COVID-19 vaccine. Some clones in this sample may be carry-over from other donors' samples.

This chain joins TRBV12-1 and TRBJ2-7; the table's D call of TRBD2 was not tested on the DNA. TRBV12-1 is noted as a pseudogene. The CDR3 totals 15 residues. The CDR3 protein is CASSFDTRSSYEQYV. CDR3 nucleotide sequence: TGTGCCAGCAGCTTTGACACGAGGAGCTCCTACGAGCAGTACGTC.

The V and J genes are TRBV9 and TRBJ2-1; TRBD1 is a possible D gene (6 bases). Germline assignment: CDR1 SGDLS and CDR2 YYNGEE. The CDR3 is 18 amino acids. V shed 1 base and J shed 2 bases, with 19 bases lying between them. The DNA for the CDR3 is TGTGCCAGCAGCGTATTAGGTCAACAGGGCTATACCTACAATGAGCAGTTCTTC. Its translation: CASSVLGQQGYTYNEQFF.

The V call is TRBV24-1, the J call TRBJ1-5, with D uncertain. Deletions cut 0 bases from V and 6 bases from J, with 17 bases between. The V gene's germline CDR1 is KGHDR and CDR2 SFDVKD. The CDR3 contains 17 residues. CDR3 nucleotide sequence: TGTGCCACCAGTGATTTGCATTCCGACACTGGAAGTCAGCCCCAGCATTTT. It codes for CATSDLHSDTGSQPQHF.